The clone carrying this T cell receptor beta chain has a handful of counts. Its matching antigen is unknown. Germline trimming cut 6 bases from V and 7 bases from J; bases unmatched to any gene: 13. This CDR3 spans 16 amino acids. One entry per CDR3 protein results from TCRdb running MiXCR on the reads. The table shows fewer than 700,000 distinct CDR3 sequences, with 20% to 25% occurring only once. The data are from a study of T cell repertoires in cytomegalovirus infection. Across the study: CMV infection together with matching HLA type was indicated by public TCR beta signatures.

Findings and limits, study-wide: People with CMV and the relevant HLA were identified by cumulative public TCR beta family frequency. Dominant in the ex vivo response were TCR beta clonotypes restricted by HLA-C and specific for CMV.

The rearrangement joins TRBV12-3 or TRBV12-4 to TRBJ2-5; 11 positions match TRBD2. This TCR was sampled from a human donor in good health (CMV status not recorded). Some clones in this sample may be carry-over from other donors' samples. The sample comprised CD8+ T cells from PBMCs. CDR3 protein: CASSPGLADLGGTQYF. Here the CDR3 DNA reads TGTGCCAGCAGCCCGGGACTAGCGGACCTGGGAGGGACCCAGTACTTC.